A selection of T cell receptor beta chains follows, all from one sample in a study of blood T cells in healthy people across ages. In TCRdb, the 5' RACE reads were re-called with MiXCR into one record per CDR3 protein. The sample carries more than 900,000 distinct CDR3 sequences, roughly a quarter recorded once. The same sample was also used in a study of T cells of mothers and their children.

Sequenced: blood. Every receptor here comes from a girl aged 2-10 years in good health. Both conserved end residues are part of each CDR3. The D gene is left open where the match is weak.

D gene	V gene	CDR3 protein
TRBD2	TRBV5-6	CASSLQRGPYNEQFF
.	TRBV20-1	CSARDIDLQPQHF
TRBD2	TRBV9	CASSVGAGLAGGGTQYF
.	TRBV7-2	CASSTYNEQFF
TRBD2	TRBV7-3	CASGKGLVRDTGELFF
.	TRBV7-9	CASSLGRELETQYF
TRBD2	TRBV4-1	CASSQETFLSGTDNEQFF
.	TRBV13	CASSPLDRRSSYEQYF
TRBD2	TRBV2	CASLTSGRAFGSYNEQFF
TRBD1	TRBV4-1	CASSPHTGTGDYNEQFF
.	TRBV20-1	CSAADMKLGDTGELFF
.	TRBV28	CASSLTGGGNEQYF
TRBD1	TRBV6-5	CASSYSGGRIEQYF